A selection of T cell receptor beta chains follows, all from one sample in a study of T cell responses to AZD1222 COVID-19 vaccine. TCRdb's copy holds only in-frame clones and misses some; the assay was immunoSEQ multiplex PCR. Here the sample spans around 120,000 clones, roughly nine tenths being singletons. The sequences come from peripheral blood, collected on day 0 of AZD1222 vaccination. Receptors were obtained from an adult in good health. The CDR3 runs from the conserved cysteine through the conserved F or W. Fields, in order: CDR3 DNA, CDR3 protein, J gene, V gene, D gene, clone size. The D gene is left open where the match is weak. Clone size is stated in some rows and not others, as once, few, many or a class when expanded.

cdr3_nt: TGTGCCAGCAGTTTGGTGGCAACCAAAAACATTCAGTACTTC; cdr3_aa: CASSLVATKNIQYF; j_call: TRBJ2-4; v_call: TRBV28; d_call: NA; clone_size: NA
cdr3_nt: TGCGCCAGCAGTCAATCCCTGGACAGCGGAAACACCATATATTTT; cdr3_aa: CASSQSLDSGNTIYF; j_call: TRBJ1-3; v_call: TRBV23-1; d_call: NA; clone_size: NA
cdr3_nt: TGTGCCAGCAGGTGGGCAGGAGCCAATGAGCAGTTCTTC; cdr3_aa: CASRWAGANEQFF; j_call: TRBJ2-1; v_call: TRBV6-5; d_call: NA; clone_size: NA
cdr3_nt: TGTGCCAGCAGCTTAGAGACCAGCCCTGGAAACACCATATATTTT; cdr3_aa: CASSLETSPGNTIYF; j_call: TRBJ1-3; v_call: TRBV7-6; d_call: NA; clone_size: NA
cdr3_nt: TGTGCCAGCAGAGACGGAAACACTGAAGCTTTCTTT; cdr3_aa: CASRDGNTEAFF; j_call: TRBJ1-1; v_call: TRBV28; d_call: NA; clone_size: NA
cdr3_nt: TGCGCCAGCAGCTTGGCCCGGATAGCGGGTGACACAGATACGCAGTATTTT; cdr3_aa: CASSLARIAGDTDTQYF; j_call: TRBJ2-3; v_call: TRBV5-1; d_call: TRBD2; clone_size: NA
cdr3_nt: TGTGCCAGCAGCGCCCCCAAAGGGGCCGCCACCATGGGAAACACCATATATTTT; cdr3_aa: CASSAPKGAATMGNTIYF; j_call: TRBJ1-3; v_call: TRBV9; d_call: NA; clone_size: NA
cdr3_nt: TGTGCCAGCAGTCCGCGGGACAGGGTTTACGAGCAGTACTTC; cdr3_aa: CASSPRDRVYEQYF; j_call: TRBJ2-7; v_call: TRBV27; d_call: TRBD1; clone_size: NA
cdr3_nt: TGTGCCTCAGCGGACAGGGGCGGCGACTATGGCTACACCTTC; cdr3_aa: CASADRGGDYGYTF; j_call: TRBJ1-2; v_call: TRBV19; d_call: TRBD1; clone_size: NA
cdr3_nt: TGTGCCAGCCGTCCGATGGCGGGAGACTCCACCGGGGAGCTGTTTTTT; cdr3_aa: CASRPMAGDSTGELFF; j_call: TRBJ2-2; v_call: TRBV28; d_call: TRBD2; clone_size: NA
cdr3_nt: TGTGCCAGCAGTTTATCGGGACTAGCGGGAGGGCGGGCCTACGAGCAGTACTTC; cdr3_aa: CASSLSGLAGGRAYEQYF; j_call: TRBJ2-7; v_call: TRBV28; d_call: TRBD2; clone_size: NA
cdr3_nt: TGTGCCAGCAGTTTATGGGGGCTAAACACTGAAGCTTTCTTT; cdr3_aa: CASSLWGLNTEAFF; j_call: TRBJ1-1; v_call: TRBV27; d_call: NA; clone_size: NA
cdr3_nt: TGTGCCAGCAGCTTAAGCTACACTGAAGCTTTCTTT; cdr3_aa: CASSLSYTEAFF; j_call: TRBJ1-1; v_call: TRBV12-3/TRBV12-4; d_call: NA; clone_size: NA
cdr3_nt: TGTGCCAGCACCCTCAGCACAGGAAACACCATATATTTT; cdr3_aa: CASTLSTGNTIYF; j_call: TRBJ1-3; v_call: TRBV3-1/TRBV3-2; d_call: NA; clone_size: once
cdr3_nt: TGTGCCAGCAGCGTAGCGGGCGGGAGGGGTATGAATGAGCAGTTCTTC; cdr3_aa: CASSVAGGRGMNEQFF; j_call: TRBJ2-1; v_call: TRBV9; d_call: TRBD2; clone_size: NA
cdr3_nt: TGTGCCAGCGCCTTCAAGCGGGACTATGGCTACACCTTC; cdr3_aa: CASAFKRDYGYTF; j_call: TRBJ1-2; v_call: TRBV6-5; d_call: NA; clone_size: NA
cdr3_nt: TGTGCCAGCAGCCAAGATCGGGTAGGACGAAAGTTCTTC; cdr3_aa: CASSQDRVGRKFF; j_call: TRBJ2-1; v_call: TRBV3-1/TRBV3-2; d_call: NA; clone_size: NA
cdr3_nt: TGTGCCAGCAGCTTAAGGGCAGAGGGCACTGAAGCTTTCTTT; cdr3_aa: CASSLRAEGTEAFF; j_call: TRBJ1-1; v_call: TRBV7-9; d_call: NA; clone_size: NA
cdr3_nt: TGTGCCAGCAAAAGGGCGTTGAACACTGAAGCTTTCTTT; cdr3_aa: CASKRALNTEAFF; j_call: TRBJ1-1; v_call: TRBV27; d_call: NA; clone_size: NA
cdr3_nt: TGTGCCAGCAGTGAACCGCCAACGCATGAGCAGTTCTTC; cdr3_aa: CASSEPPTHEQFF; j_call: TRBJ2-1; v_call: TRBV25-1; d_call: NA; clone_size: once
cdr3_nt: TGTGCCAGCAGCACCGGGACGGTTGGCAATCAGCCCCAGCATTTT; cdr3_aa: CASSTGTVGNQPQHF; j_call: TRBJ1-5; v_call: TRBV7-2; d_call: NA; clone_size: NA
cdr3_nt: TGTGCCAGCAGTTCAGAGCGGGACACCGGGGAGCTGTTTTTT; cdr3_aa: CASSSERDTGELFF; j_call: TRBJ2-2; v_call: TRBV6-5; d_call: NA; clone_size: NA
cdr3_nt: TGTGCCAGCAGCCAAGACCACAGGGGGCCCGGAACTTTC; cdr3_aa: CASSQDHRGPGTF; j_call: TRBJ1-2; v_call: TRBV9; d_call: TRBD1; clone_size: NA
cdr3_nt: TGTGCCAGCAGCCACTACAATGAGCAGTTCTTC; cdr3_aa: CASSHYNEQFF; j_call: TRBJ2-1; v_call: TRBV7-2; d_call: NA; clone_size: NA
cdr3_nt: TGTGCAAGTCGCTTACGTGGCGGCCCGGGTGAGACCCAGTACTTC; cdr3_aa: CASRLRGGPGETQYF; j_call: TRBJ2-5; v_call: TRBV12-2; d_call: NA; clone_size: NA
cdr3_nt: TGTGCCAGCAGCCCTGACCTCCGGCAAAAGCTGTTTTTT; cdr3_aa: CASSPDLRQKLFF; j_call: TRBJ2-2; v_call: TRBV28; d_call: NA; clone_size: NA
cdr3_nt: TGTGCCAGTAGTAAGACAGGGGGGCTCGCGAAGACCCAGTACTTC; cdr3_aa: CASSKTGGLAKTQYF; j_call: TRBJ2-5; v_call: TRBV19; d_call: TRBD1; clone_size: NA
cdr3_nt: TGTGCCAGCAGCCGATGGACAACTAATGAAAAACTGTTTTTT; cdr3_aa: CASSRWTTNEKLFF; j_call: TRBJ1-4; v_call: TRBV11-3; d_call: NA; clone_size: NA
cdr3_nt: TGTGCCAGCAGCATTCATTATAGCAATCAGCCCCAGCATTTT; cdr3_aa: CASSIHYSNQPQHF; j_call: TRBJ1-5; v_call: TRBV9; d_call: NA; clone_size: NA
cdr3_nt: TGTGCCACCAGTGCGGCGAACACTGAAGCTTTCTTT; cdr3_aa: CATSAANTEAFF; j_call: TRBJ1-1; v_call: TRBV24-1; d_call: NA; clone_size: NA
cdr3_nt: TGTGCCAGCTCACAGGAAGAGACCCAGTACTTC; cdr3_aa: CASSQEETQYF; j_call: TRBJ2-5; v_call: TRBV18; d_call: NA; clone_size: NA
cdr3_nt: TGTGCCAGCAGCTTAATCTCTAGCGTTAATGAGCAGTTCTTC; cdr3_aa: CASSLISSVNEQFF; j_call: TRBJ2-1; v_call: TRBV7-3; d_call: NA; clone_size: NA
cdr3_nt: TGTGCCAGCAGTTACTCACCCAGGGGTGCCTATAATTCACCCCTCCACTTT; cdr3_aa: CASSYSPRGAYNSPLHF; j_call: TRBJ1-6; v_call: TRBV6-2/TRBV6-3; d_call: NA; clone_size: few
cdr3_nt: TGTGCCAGCAGGCAAGACTTAGGCGAGCAGTACTTC; cdr3_aa: CASRQDLGEQYF; j_call: TRBJ2-7; v_call: TRBV6-5; d_call: NA; clone_size: NA
cdr3_nt: TGTGCCAGCAGCGTTTGGGGGGGTGATACGCAGTATTTT; cdr3_aa: CASSVWGGDTQYF; j_call: TRBJ2-3; v_call: TRBV9; d_call: TRBD2; clone_size: NA
cdr3_nt: TGTGCCAGCTCACCGGCGCCCCTCGGGCTAGCGGAGTACCAAGAGACCCAGTACTTC; cdr3_aa: CASSPAPLGLAEYQETQYF; j_call: TRBJ2-5; v_call: TRBV18; d_call: TRBD2; clone_size: NA
cdr3_nt: TGTGCCACCAGCAGACCTTCTGACAGGGCCCACGAGCAGTACTTC; cdr3_aa: CATSRPSDRAHEQYF; j_call: TRBJ2-7; v_call: TRBV15; d_call: TRBD1; clone_size: NA
cdr3_nt: TGTGCCAGCAGCGTAGGATACTCCTACGAGCAGTACTTC; cdr3_aa: CASSVGYSYEQYF; j_call: TRBJ2-7; v_call: TRBV12-3/TRBV12-4; d_call: NA; clone_size: NA
cdr3_nt: TGCAGTGCTAGTTACAGCGGGAGGGCCTACGAGCAGTACTTC; cdr3_aa: CSASYSGRAYEQYF; j_call: TRBJ2-7; v_call: TRBV20-1; d_call: TRBD2; clone_size: NA
cdr3_nt: TGTGCCAGCAGCTCCACCCCAGGGAATACGCAGTATTTT; cdr3_aa: CASSSTPGNTQYF; j_call: TRBJ2-3; v_call: TRBV7-3; d_call: NA; clone_size: NA
cdr3_nt: TGCGCCAGCAGCTTTCGACAGGGGAACACTGAAGCTTTCTTT; cdr3_aa: CASSFRQGNTEAFF; j_call: TRBJ1-1; v_call: TRBV5-1; d_call: TRBD1; clone_size: NA
cdr3_nt: TGTGCTAGCAGTCCAGGGACTAGCGGACAAGAGACCCAGTACTTC; cdr3_aa: CASSPGTSGQETQYF; j_call: TRBJ2-5; v_call: TRBV7-7; d_call: TRBD2; clone_size: NA
cdr3_nt: TGTGCCAGCTCACCACTTAAATCAAGGGGTGAGCAGTTCTTC; cdr3_aa: CASSPLKSRGEQFF; j_call: TRBJ2-1; v_call: TRBV18; d_call: NA; clone_size: NA
cdr3_nt: TGTGCCAGCAGTTTAACCGGCCAGTCCTACGAGCAGTACTTC; cdr3_aa: CASSLTGQSYEQYF; j_call: TRBJ2-7; v_call: TRBV28; d_call: NA; clone_size: NA
cdr3_nt: TGTGCCAGCAGCCAAGATTTGCCTAGCGGGCTAGCCAAAAACATTCAGTACTTC; cdr3_aa: CASSQDLPSGLAKNIQYF; j_call: TRBJ2-4; v_call: TRBV4-2; d_call: TRBD2; clone_size: NA
cdr3_nt: TGTGCCAGCAGCGTAGCACCCACGGGGGAAGAGACCCAGTACTTC; cdr3_aa: CASSVAPTGEETQYF; j_call: TRBJ2-5; v_call: TRBV9; d_call: NA; clone_size: NA
cdr3_nt: TGTGCCATCAGTGAACTTCCGGGGCGGGAGGTAAATGAGCAGTTCTTC; cdr3_aa: CAISELPGREVNEQFF; j_call: TRBJ2-1; v_call: TRBV10-3; d_call: TRBD2; clone_size: NA
cdr3_nt: TGTGCCAGCAGCTCGCAGGGATTAACTGAAGCTTTCTTT; cdr3_aa: CASSSQGLTEAFF; j_call: TRBJ1-1; v_call: TRBV7-6; d_call: NA; clone_size: NA